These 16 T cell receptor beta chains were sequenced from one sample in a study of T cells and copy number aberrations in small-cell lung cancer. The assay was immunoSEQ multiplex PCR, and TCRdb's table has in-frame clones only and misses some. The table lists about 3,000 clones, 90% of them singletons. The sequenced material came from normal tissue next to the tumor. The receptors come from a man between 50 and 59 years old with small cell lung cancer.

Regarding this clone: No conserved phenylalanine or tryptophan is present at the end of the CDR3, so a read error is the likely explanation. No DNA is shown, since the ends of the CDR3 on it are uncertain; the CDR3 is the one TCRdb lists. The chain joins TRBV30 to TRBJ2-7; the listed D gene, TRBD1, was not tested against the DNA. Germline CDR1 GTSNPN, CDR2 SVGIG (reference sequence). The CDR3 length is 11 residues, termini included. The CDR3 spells CAWSVNGQWEL.

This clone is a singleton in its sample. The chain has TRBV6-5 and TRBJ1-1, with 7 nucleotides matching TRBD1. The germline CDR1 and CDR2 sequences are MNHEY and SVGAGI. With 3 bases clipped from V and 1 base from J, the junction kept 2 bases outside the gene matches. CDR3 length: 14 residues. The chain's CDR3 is CASSYYRGNTEAFF. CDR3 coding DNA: TGTGCCAGCAGTTATTACAGGGGGAACACTGAAGCTTTCTTT.

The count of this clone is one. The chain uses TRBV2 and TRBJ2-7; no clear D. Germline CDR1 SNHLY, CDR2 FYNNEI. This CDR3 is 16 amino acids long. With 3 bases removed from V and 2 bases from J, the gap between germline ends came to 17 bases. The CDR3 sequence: CASSDATPAVTYEQYF. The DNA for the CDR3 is TGTGCCAGCAGTGACGCGACACCCGCCGTCACCTACGAGCAGTACTTC.

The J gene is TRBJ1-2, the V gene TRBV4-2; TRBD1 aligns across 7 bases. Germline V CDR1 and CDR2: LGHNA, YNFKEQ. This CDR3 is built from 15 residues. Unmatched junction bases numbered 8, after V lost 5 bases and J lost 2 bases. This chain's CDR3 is CASSSRQGGNYGYTF. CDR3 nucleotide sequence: TGTGCCAGCAGCTCCAGACAGGGTGGGAACTATGGCTACACCTTC.

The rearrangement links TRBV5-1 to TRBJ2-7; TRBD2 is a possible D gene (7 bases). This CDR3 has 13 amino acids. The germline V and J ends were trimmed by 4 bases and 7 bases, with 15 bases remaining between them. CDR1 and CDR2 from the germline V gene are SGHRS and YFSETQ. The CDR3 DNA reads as TGCGCCAGCAGCGGGGGGACTACAGGGGAGCAGTACTTC. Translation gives CASSGGTTGEQYF.

CDR3 in amino acids: CASSGSGGFKQFF. The CDR3 coding sequence is TGTGCCAGCAGTGGGTCTGGGGGTTTTAAGCAGTTCTTC. The chain recombines TRBV2 with TRBJ2-1; D tentatively fits TRBD1 or TRBD2 (5 bases each). There are 13 residues in the CDR3. Trimming left V 4 bases short and J 11 bases short, with 15 bases between. CDR1 and CDR2 (germline): SNHLY, FYNNEI.

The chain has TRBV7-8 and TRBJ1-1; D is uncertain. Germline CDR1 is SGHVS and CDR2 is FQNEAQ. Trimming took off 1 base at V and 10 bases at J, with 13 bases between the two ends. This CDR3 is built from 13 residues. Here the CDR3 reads CASSLGVISRAFF. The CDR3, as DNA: TGTGCCAGCAGCTTAGGGGTTATCTCCAGAGCTTTCTTT.

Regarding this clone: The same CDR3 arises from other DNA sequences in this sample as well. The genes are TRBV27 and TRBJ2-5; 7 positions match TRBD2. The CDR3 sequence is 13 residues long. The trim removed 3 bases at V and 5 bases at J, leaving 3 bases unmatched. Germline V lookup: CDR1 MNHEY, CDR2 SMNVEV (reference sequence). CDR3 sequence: CASSLWGGETQYF. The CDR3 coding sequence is TGTGCCAGCAGTTTGTGGGGAGGGGAGACCCAGTACTTC.

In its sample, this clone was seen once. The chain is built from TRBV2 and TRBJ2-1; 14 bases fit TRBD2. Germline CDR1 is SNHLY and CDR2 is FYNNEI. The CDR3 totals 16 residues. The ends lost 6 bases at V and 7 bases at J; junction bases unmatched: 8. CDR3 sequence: CASSPGTSGGLNEQFF. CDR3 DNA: TGTGCCAGCAGCCCCGGGACTAGCGGGGGATTGAATGAGCAGTTCTTC.

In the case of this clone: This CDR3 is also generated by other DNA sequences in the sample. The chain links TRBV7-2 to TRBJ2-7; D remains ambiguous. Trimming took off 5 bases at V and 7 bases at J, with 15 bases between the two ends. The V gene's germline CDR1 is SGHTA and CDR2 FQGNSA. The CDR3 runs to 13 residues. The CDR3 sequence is CASSQMANHEQYF. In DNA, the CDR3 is TGTGCCAGCAGCCAGATGGCTAATCATGAGCAGTACTTC.

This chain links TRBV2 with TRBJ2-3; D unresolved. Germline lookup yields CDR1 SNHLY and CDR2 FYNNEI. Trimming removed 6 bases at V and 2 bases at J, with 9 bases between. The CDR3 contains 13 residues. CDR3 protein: CASRLGSTDTQYF. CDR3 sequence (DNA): TGTGCCAGCAGGCTTGGGTCCACAGATACGCAGTATTTT.

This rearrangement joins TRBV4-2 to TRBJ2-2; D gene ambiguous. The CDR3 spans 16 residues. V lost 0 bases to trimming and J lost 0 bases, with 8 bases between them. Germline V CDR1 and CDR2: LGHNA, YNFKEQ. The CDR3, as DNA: TGTGCCAGCAGCCAAGATTCCGGGCCGAACACCGGGGAGCTGTTTTTT. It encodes CASSQDSGPNTGELFF.

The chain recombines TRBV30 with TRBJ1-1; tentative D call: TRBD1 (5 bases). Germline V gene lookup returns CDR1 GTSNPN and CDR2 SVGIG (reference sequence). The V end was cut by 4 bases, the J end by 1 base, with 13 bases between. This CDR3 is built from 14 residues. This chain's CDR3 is CAWKRYGANTEAFF. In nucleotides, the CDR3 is TGTGCCTGGAAAAGGTATGGGGCGAACACTGAAGCTTTCTTT.

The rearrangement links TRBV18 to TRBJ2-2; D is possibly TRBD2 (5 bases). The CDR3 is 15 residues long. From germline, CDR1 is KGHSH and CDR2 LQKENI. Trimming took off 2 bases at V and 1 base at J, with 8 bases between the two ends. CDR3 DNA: TGTGCCAGCTCACCAGGACTCCAGAACACCGGGGAGCTGTTTTTT. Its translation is CASSPGLQNTGELFF.

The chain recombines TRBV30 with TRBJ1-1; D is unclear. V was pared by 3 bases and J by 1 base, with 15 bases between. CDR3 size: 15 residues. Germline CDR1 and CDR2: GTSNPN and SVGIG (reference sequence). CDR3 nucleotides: TGTGCCTGGAGCCTATCGTGGGCTTCGAACACTGAAGCTTTCTTT. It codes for CAWSLSWASNTEAFF.

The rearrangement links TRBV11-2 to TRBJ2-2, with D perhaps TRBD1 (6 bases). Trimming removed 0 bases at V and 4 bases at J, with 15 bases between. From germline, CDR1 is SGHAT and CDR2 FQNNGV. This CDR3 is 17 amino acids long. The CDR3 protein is CASSLDLRQGSTGELFF. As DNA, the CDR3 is TGTGCCAGCAGCTTAGATCTAAGGCAGGGGAGCACCGGGGAGCTGTTTTTT.